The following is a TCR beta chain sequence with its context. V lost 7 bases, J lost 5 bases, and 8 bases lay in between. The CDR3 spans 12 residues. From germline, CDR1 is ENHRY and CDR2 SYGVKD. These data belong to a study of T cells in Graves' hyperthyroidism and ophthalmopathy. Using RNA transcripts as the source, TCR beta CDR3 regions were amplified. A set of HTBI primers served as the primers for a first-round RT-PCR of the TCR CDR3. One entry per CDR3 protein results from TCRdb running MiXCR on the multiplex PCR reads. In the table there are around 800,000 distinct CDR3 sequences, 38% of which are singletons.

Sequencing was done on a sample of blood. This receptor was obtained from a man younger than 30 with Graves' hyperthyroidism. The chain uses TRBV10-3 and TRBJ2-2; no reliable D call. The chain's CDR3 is CAIKSGTGELFF. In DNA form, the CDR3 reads TGTGCCATCAAAAGTGGTACCGGGGAGCTGTTTTTT.